This T cell receptor (beta chain) is from a study of cytomegalovirus exposure and HLA in healthy donors. Using immunoSEQ multiplex PCR, the repertoire was profiled, and TCRdb retains in-frame clones only, with some absent. Of approximately 190,000 clones listed, about four fifths are singletons. The V gene lost 0 bases and the J gene lost 2 bases, with 9 bases spanning the gap. The CDR3 is 15 residues long. CDR1 is LGHNA and CDR2 is YNFKEQ in the germline V gene. The clonotype was recovered from a man between 18 and 29 years old in good health and CMV-seropositive. Sequencing was performed on PBMCs. The rearrangement uses TRBV4-2 and TRBJ2-3; the D gene is possibly TRBD1 (5 bases). CDR3 sequence (DNA): TGTGCCAGCAGCCAAGAAAAGGGGTACACAGATACGCAGTATTTT. It specifies CASSQEKGYTDTQYF.